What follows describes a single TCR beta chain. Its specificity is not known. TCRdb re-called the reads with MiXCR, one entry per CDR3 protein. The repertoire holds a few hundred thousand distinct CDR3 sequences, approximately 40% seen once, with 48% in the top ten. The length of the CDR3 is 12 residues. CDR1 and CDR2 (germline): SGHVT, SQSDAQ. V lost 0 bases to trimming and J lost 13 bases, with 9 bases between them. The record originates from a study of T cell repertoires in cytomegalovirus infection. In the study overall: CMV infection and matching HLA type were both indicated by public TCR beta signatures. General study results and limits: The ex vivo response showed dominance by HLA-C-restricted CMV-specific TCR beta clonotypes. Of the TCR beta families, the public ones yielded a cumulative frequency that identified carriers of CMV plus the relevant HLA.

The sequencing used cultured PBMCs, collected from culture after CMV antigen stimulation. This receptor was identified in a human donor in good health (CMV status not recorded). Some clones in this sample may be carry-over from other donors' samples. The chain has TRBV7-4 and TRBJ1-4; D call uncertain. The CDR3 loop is CASSLAGLGLFF. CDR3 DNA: TGTGCCAGCAGCTTAGCCGGACTTGGACTGTTTTTT.